The T cell receptor beta chain under discussion was sequenced for a study of T cells in Graves' hyperthyroidism and ophthalmopathy. CDR1 and CDR2 (germline): SGHTA, FQGTGA. The V end lost 3 bases, the J end lost 4 bases, and 7 bases lay between the germline ends. CDR3 length equals 13 residues. Whole-study findings and limits: With a median lead of about six months before onset, the model predicted ophthalmopathy.

There were TCR beta CDR3 regions amplified from RNA transcripts. The primer set for the first-round RT-PCR of the TCR CDR3 was HTBI. TCRdb analysed the multiplex PCR reads with MiXCR anew, one entry per CDR3 protein. The sample has 300,000 to 400,000 distinct CDR3 sequences; about 14% are singletons. Duration under 3 months, a NOSPECS grade of at least 4, and a Clinical Activity Score of at least 3 characterized the ophthalmopathy patients. Note on this clonotype: As yet, its antigen is unknown.

The chain carries TRBV7-3 and TRBJ2-1; no definite D call. The TCR comes from a woman in her twenties or thirties with Graves' ophthalmopathy. Source material: blood. As DNA, the CDR3 is TGTGCCAGCAGCTTGTGGGATTACAATGAGCAGTTCTTC. Protein: CASSLWDYNEQFF. Supplemented by reference TRBV7-3 and TRBJ2-1, the full variable domain reads GAGVSQTPSNKVTEKGKYVELRCDPISGHTALYWYRQSLGQGPEFLIYFQGTGAADDSGLPNDRFFAVRPEGSVSTLKIQRTERGDSAVYLCASSLWDYNEQFFGPGTRLTVL.